A selection of T cell receptor beta chains follows, all from one sample in a study of cytomegalovirus exposure and HLA in healthy donors. Clones were read by immunoSEQ multiplex PCR, and TCRdb kept only the in-frame ones, dropping some. The sample has approximately 22,000 clones; around 82% are singletons. The sequenced material came from PBMCs. The receptors were sampled from a man aged 60 to 69 in good health and CMV-seronegative. Each CDR3 is given with its conserved first and last residue. D genes are given only for firm matches. Clone size appears in some rows only: once, few, many, or a class for an expanded clone.

>TRBJ2-5|.|TRBV7-2|.
TGTGCCAGCTCTTCCGGGAGTTTAAGAGAGACCCAGTACTTC
CASSSGSLRETQYF
>TRBJ2-1|.|TRBV5-4|TRBD1
TGTGCCAGCAGCCCGGGACAGGATCTCTACAATGAGCAGTTCTTC
CASSPGQDLYNEQFF
>TRBJ1-4|.|TRBV7-9|.
TGTGCCAGCAGCTCCAGTGAAAAACTGTTTTTT
CASSSSEKLFF
>TRBJ2-1|.|TRBV11-1|.
TGTGCCAGCAGCCCCGCCGGGACACTCAAAAACAATGAGCAGTTCTTC
CASSPAGTLKNNEQFF
>TRBJ2-5|.|TRBV13|TRBD2
TGTGCCAGCAGCCCCAATAGACTAGCGGGGGTGGGGATCCAGTACTTC
CASSPNRLAGVGIQYF
>TRBJ2-7|.|TRBV7-6|TRBD1
TGTGCCAGCAGCTTAGACAGGGGGTACGAGCAGTACTTC
CASSLDRGYEQYF
>TRBJ2-2|.|TRBV2|TRBD2
TGTGCCAGCCGAAGAGGACTAGCGGGAGGTGTGACCGGGGAGCTGTTTTTT
CASRRGLAGGVTGELFF
>TRBJ1-2|.|TRBV6-4|.
TGTGCCAGCAGTCGCAGGGGCGGCTATGGCTACACCTTC
CASSRRGGYGYTF
>TRBJ2-1|.|TRBV29-1|TRBD2
TGCAGCGCCACAGGACTAGCGGGAGGTTACAATGAGCAGTTCTTC
CSATGLAGGYNEQFF
>TRBJ1-3|few|TRBV7-9|.
TGTGCCAGCAGCTTCGGGAAAGGGAACACCATATATTTT
CASSFGKGNTIYF
>TRBJ1-2|few|TRBV5-1|TRBD1
TGCGCCAGCAGCTTAGGGACAGGGGAATCGAATGGCTACACCTTC
CASSLGTGESNGYTF
>TRBJ2-7|few|TRBV11-2|.
TGTGCCAGCAGGGTAGCTGACGGATACGAGCAGTACTTC
CASRVADGYEQYF
>TRBJ2-5|few|TRBV2|TRBD2
TGTGCCAGCATGAGAAGAGGACTAGCAGAAGAGACCCAGTACTTC
CASMRRGLAEETQYF
>TRBJ2-7|.|TRBV27|TRBD2
TGTGCCAGCAGTTTTGGACTAGCGGGGGCCTACGAGCAGTACTTC
CASSFGLAGAYEQYF
>TRBJ2-5|.|TRBV7-6|.
TGTGCCAGCAGCTTAGACTTAAGAAAAGAGACCCAGTACTTC
CASSLDLRKETQYF
>TRBJ2-7|.|TRBV5-8|TRBD1
TGTGCCAGCAGGCCCCGGGACAGGGTGCCCTACGAGCAGTACTTC
CASRPRDRVPYEQYF
>TRBJ1-4|.|TRBV6-6|TRBD1
TGTGCCAGCAGCCCAGGACAGGGGGCAACTAATGAAAAACTGTTTTTT
CASSPGQGATNEKLFF
>TRBJ2-5|.|TRBV9|.
TGTGCCAGCAATCCCTCCGGGAGTTGGGGGACCCAGTACTTC
CASNPSGSWGTQYF
>TRBJ2-7|.|TRBV5-6|.
TGTGCCAGCAGCTTGAGGAAATCCGGGGGCTACGAGCAGTACTTC
CASSLRKSGGYEQYF
>TRBJ1-5|.|TRBV18|.
TGTGCCAGCTCACCAACCGGGGAGAGGGAGCCCCAGCATTTT
CASSPTGEREPQHF
>TRBJ1-6|.|TRBV30|.
TGTGCCTGGAGTGTAGGGGACTCCTTGAATTCACCCCTCCACTTT
CAWSVGDSLNSPLHF
>TRBJ1-3|.|TRBV30|.
TGTGCCTGGGGTGGGAGGGGTATCGCTGGAAACACCATATATTTT
CAWGGRGIAGNTIYF
>TRBJ1-1|.|TRBV6-5|TRBD1
TGTGCCAGCAGTTACCAAGGGGGCCTTGAGGGCACTGAAGCTTTCTTT
CASSYQGGLEGTEAFF
>TRBJ1-3|.|TRBV2|TRBD1
TGTGCCAGCACTCGGACAGGGGGTGGAAACACCATATATTTT
CASTRTGGGNTIYF
>TRBJ2-7|.|TRBV27|TRBD1
TGTGCCAGCGGACAGGGCGGAAACGAGCAGTACTTC
CASGQGGNEQYF
>TRBJ1-2|.|TRBV7-9|TRBD1
TGTGCCAGCAGCCCCGGGACAGTGGAAGGCTACACCTTC
CASSPGTVEGYTF
>TRBJ1-1|few|TRBV6-5|.
TGTGCCAGCAGTTACTCTTGGTTAGACAGAGACACTGAAGCTTTCTTT
CASSYSWLDRDTEAFF
>TRBJ2-7|.|TRBV2|.
TGTGCCAGCAGTGGAATCGTGACCAGGGTTGGGGTTCGGACCTACGAGCAGTACTTC
CASSGIVTRVGVRTYEQYF
>TRBJ1-3|.|TRBV2|TRBD1
TGTGCCAGCAGTCCAGACAGGGCGAGCTCTGGAAACACCATATATTTT
CASSPDRASSGNTIYF
>TRBJ1-1|few|TRBV6-5|TRBD1
TGTGCCAGCAGAAAAGAGACAGGGCGGACTGAAGCTTTCTTT
CASRKETGRTEAFF
>TRBJ1-1|once|TRBV5-1|TRBD1
TGCGCCAGCAGCTTACAGGGGAGCGTTAGCAATGAAGCTTTCTTT
CASSLQGSVSNEAFF
>TRBJ1-1|.|TRBV9|TRBD1
TGTGCCAGCAGCGGAGACAGGGCGGGGAACACTGAAGCTTTCTTT
CASSGDRAGNTEAFF
>TRBJ2-3|.|TRBV18|TRBD1
TGTGCCAGCTCACTGACCTCGGGGACAGATGGCACAGATACGCAGTATTTT
CASSLTSGTDGTDTQYF
>TRBJ1-1|.|TRBV4-3|.
TGCGCCAGCAGCCAAGATTCACAGGAGCGCAGCGTGAACACTGAAGCTTTCTTT
CASSQDSQERSVNTEAFF
>TRBJ2-7|.|TRBV25-1|TRBD1
TGTGCCAGCAGTGGGACAGGGGGCAACTCCTATGAGCAGTACTTC
CASSGTGGNSYEQYF
>TRBJ2-5|.|TRBV28|.
TGTGCCAGCAGTCCCCGTGGGGGGTTTGGTGAGCAGTACTTC
CASSPRGGFGEQYF
>TRBJ2-5|.|TRBV7-2|.
TGTGCCAGCAGCTTGACGCCAGGGGTAGAGACCCAGTACTTC
CASSLTPGVETQYF
>TRBJ2-7|.|TRBV30|TRBD1
TGTGCCTGGGAGGGGACAGGGGGCGCCTACGAGCAGTACTTC
CAWEGTGGAYEQYF
>TRBJ2-1|.|TRBV7-9|.
TGTGCCAGCAGCACTCCTCCCGTCGGAGGATACAATGAGCAGTTCTTC
CASSTPPVGGYNEQFF
>TRBJ2-7|.|TRBV28|.
TGTGCCAGCAGTTTGTGGCTGAACTCCTACGAGCAGTACTTC
CASSLWLNSYEQYF
>TRBJ1-2|.|TRBV6-1|.
TGTGCCAGTGAAATGGGGCCAGCTAACTATGGCTACACCTTC
CASEMGPANYGYTF
>TRBJ2-5|.|TRBV27|TRBD1
TGTGCCAGCAGTTTACAGGGGGCTAGGGGTGCGGAGACCCAGTACTTC
CASSLQGARGAETQYF
>TRBJ1-5|.|TRBV5-1|TRBD1
TGCGCCAGCAGCTTGACAGGGGGGGACCAGCCCCAGCATTTT
CASSLTGGDQPQHF
>TRBJ1-3|.|TRBV27|.
TGTGCCAGCAGTTTTTCAGGTTCTGGAAACACCATATATTTT
CASSFSGSGNTIYF
>TRBJ2-4|once|TRBV18|.
TGTGCCAGCTCACCACCGGGGGGAAAAAACATTCAGTACTTC
CASSPPGGKNIQYF
>TRBJ2-1|.|TRBV18|.
TGTGCCAGCTCGCGGGGCATCCTCCTTCGGGATGAGCAGTTCTTC
CASSRGILLRDEQFF
>TRBJ1-5|.|TRBV27|.
TGTGCCAGCAGCCGGGTCCATAGCAATCAGCCCCAGCATTTT
CASSRVHSNQPQHF
>TRBJ2-1|.|TRBV2|.
TGTGCCAGCAGCATATCTTCCGTCTCCAATGAGCGGTTCTTC
CASSISSVSNERFF
>TRBJ2-2|.|TRBV11-1|.
TGTGCCAGCAGTTCCCCTTGGGGCGGAGAGCTGTTTTTT
CASSSPWGGELFF
>TRBJ1-1|.|TRBV30|TRBD1
TGTGCCTGGTCGACAGGGGGTGTTGAAGCTTTCTTT
CAWSTGGVEAFF
>TRBJ2-7|.|TRBV6-5|TRBD1
TGTGCCAGCAGGACAGGGCCGATTAGCTCCCACGAGCAGTACTTC
CASRTGPISSHEQYF
>TRBJ1-6|.|TRBV7-9|TRBD1
TGTGCCAGCAGCTTAGTATCGGCAGGGGGTTCACCCCTCCACTTT
CASSLVSAGGSPLHF
>TRBJ1-2|.|TRBV18|.
TGTGCCAGCTCACCACGGTCTGGGGCGAATCTCTATGGCTACCCCTTC
CASSPRSGANLYGYPF
>TRBJ2-1|few|TRBV19|TRBD2
TGTGCCAGTAGTATAGGTCCTAGCGGGACCGACAATGAGCAGTTCTTC
CASSIGPSGTDNEQFF
>TRBJ2-3|few|TRBV27|TRBD2
TGTGCCACTTCACCTCCCGGGACTAGCGGGGCTGCTACGCAGTATTTT
CATSPPGTSGAATQYF
>TRBJ1-2|.|TRBV7-2|.
TGTGCCAGCAGCGTTACAGGGAACGACTATGGCTACACCTTC
CASSVTGNDYGYTF
>TRBJ2-7|.|TRBV19|TRBD1
TGTGCCAGTAGGGAAGGGACAGGGGGCGACTACGAGCAGTACTTC
CASREGTGGDYEQYF